This T cell receptor beta chain is drawn from a study of T-cell reconstitution after alpha-beta-depleted transplantation in children. TCRbeta library construction was performed incorporating unique molecular identifiers. TCRdb recomputed calls from the PCR reads with MiXCR, one row per CDR3 protein. The sample has almost 600,000 distinct CDR3 sequences; over 20% are singletons. General observations from the study: The study traced high day-60 TCRbeta diversity in some patients to surviving recipient T cells and thymic progenitors. One year after transplant, T-cell counts and diversity came mostly from newly produced T cells.

The CDR3 has 15 residues. V gave up 6 bases and J gave up 0 bases; unmatched junction bases: 5. CDR1 LNHNV and CDR2 YYDKDF come from the germline V gene (reference sequence). This clonotype has more than one count but fewer than ten. The antigen is unknown. The receptor was derived from a boy younger than two with Wiskott-Aldrich syndrome, due to receive a stem cell transplant. V usage is TRBV15 and J usage is TRBJ2-1; 7 bases fit TRBD2. This sample comprised PBMCs, obtained before TCRalphabeta/CD19-depleted stem cell transplant. In DNA, the CDR3 is TGTGCCACCAGGATAGCGGGCCTCTCCTACAATGAGCAGTTCTTC. Amino acid sequence: CATRIAGLSYNEQFF.